Many counts were recorded for the clone carrying this TCR beta chain. Its antigen is as yet unknown. With the read ending 3 residues before the CDR3 end, the germline J gene is used to fill in that end. This specimen comes from a study of T cell clonality in common variable immunodeficiency. Study observations and caveats: Links between repertoire features and CVID complications were heterogeneity-limited.

The CDR3 has 15 amino acids. V was clipped by 11 bases and J by 6 bases, with 25 bases between them. The germline CDR1 and CDR2 sequences are SGHNT and YENEEA. Libraries were prepared by immunoSEQ multiplex PCR; TCRdb keeps only in-frame clonotypes and omits some of them. This set yields about 34,000 clones and no singletons; the top ten hold around 3.2%. Patients and controls were mostly of Caucasian heritage. The source of this sequence is a person aged 18 to 75 in good health. The sequenced sample was peripheral blood mononuclear cells. V and J are TRBV11-3 and TRBJ1-2; no definite D call. CDR3: CAFHFRGYLSDGYTF. The covered CDR3 bases are TGTGCCTTCCACTTCCGGGGTTACCTTAGTGATGGC.